These T cell receptor beta chains were read from a single sample in a study of blood T cell repertoires in COVID-19. Using immunoSEQ multiplex PCR, the repertoire was profiled, and TCRdb retains in-frame clones only, with some absent. This sample yields about 73,000 clones, of which approximately 92% are seen a single time; roughly 9% belongs to the top ten. Material for sequencing was peripheral blood. These receptors were obtained from a man older than 75 with acute or convalescent COVID-19. The CDR3 runs from the conserved cysteine through the conserved F or W. A D gene is named only where the DNA matches it firmly. Not all rows give a size; the values are once, few, many and, for expanded clones, a class.

cdr3_aa	cdr3_nt	d_call	v_call	cdr3_length	j_call	clone_size
CASSRRGGGNEQFF	TGTGCCAGCAGCCGCCGAGGGGGGGGAAATGAGCAGTTCTTC	.	TRBV28	14	TRBJ2-1	few
CASSELDRGLAFF	TGTGCCAGCAGTGAACTTGACAGGGGGTTAGCTTTCTTT	TRBD1	TRBV25-1	13	TRBJ1-1	.
CASRPGRANSGNTIYF	TGTGCCAGCAGACCCGGCAGGGCAAACTCTGGAAACACCATATATTTT	.	TRBV3-1/TRBV3-2	16	TRBJ1-3	once
CASSVGSTGNEQFF	TGTGCCAGCAGCGTAGGATCAACGGGGAATGAGCAGTTCTTC	.	TRBV9	14	TRBJ2-1	.
CASSPGQYFATNEKLFF	TGTGCCAGCAGCCCTGGACAGTATTTTGCAACTAATGAAAAACTGTTTTTT	.	TRBV3-1/TRBV3-2	17	TRBJ1-4	.
CASSRGNLMNTEAFF	TGTGCCAGTAGTCGGGGGAACCTCATGAACACTGAAGCTTTCTTT	.	TRBV19	15	TRBJ1-1	.
CATSRVEENEKLFF	TGTGCCACCAGCAGAGTAGAAGAAAATGAAAAACTGTTTTTT	.	TRBV15	14	TRBJ1-4	.
CASSPVGTSTDEQFF	TGTGCCAGCAGCCCCGTCGGCACTAGCACGGATGAGCAGTTCTTC	.	TRBV11-3	15	TRBJ2-1	.
CASSSGTEGDTQYF	TGTGCCAGCAGTTCCGGGACAGAAGGAGATACGCAGTATTTT	TRBD1	TRBV5-4	14	TRBJ2-3	.
CASSPGQGLGEQYF	TGTGCCAGCAGCCCGGGACAGGGGTTGGGCGAGCAGTACTTC	TRBD1	TRBV3-1/TRBV3-2	14	TRBJ2-7	.
CASSQAGGRSWNTEAFF	TGTGCCAGCAGCCAAGCCGGGGGGCGTAGCTGGAACACTGAAGCTTTCTTT	.	TRBV3-1/TRBV3-2	17	TRBJ1-1	.
CASYPGRGSSGANVLTF	TGTGCCAGTTACCCGGGACGGGGGAGCTCTGGGGCCAACGTCCTGACTTTC	.	TRBV19	17	TRBJ2-6	.
CASTPSLGANTEAFF	TGTGCCAGCACCCCAAGTCTAGGGGCGAACACTGAAGCTTTCTTT	.	TRBV2	15	TRBJ1-1	.
CASSIIGQGATGANVLTF	TGTGCCAGTAGTATAATTGGACAGGGAGCCACTGGGGCCAACGTCCTGACTTTC	TRBD1	TRBV19	18	TRBJ2-6	.
CASSLQTGANYGYTF	TGCGCCAGCAGCTTACAGACAGGGGCTAACTATGGCTACACCTTC	TRBD1	TRBV5-1	15	TRBJ1-2	.
CASSPLDRVGYGYTF	TGTGCCAGCAGCCCCCTGGACAGGGTGGGCTATGGCTACACCTTC	TRBD1	TRBV5-6	15	TRBJ1-2	.
CASSRDRAVNTGELFF	TGTGCCAGCAGTCGTGACAGGGCGGTAAATACCGGGGAGCTGTTTTTT	TRBD1	TRBV7-9	16	TRBJ2-2	once
CASTFGGSNGNTIYF	TGTGCCAGCACCTTTGGAGGGTCTAATGGAAACACCATATATTTT	.	TRBV5-5	15	TRBJ1-3	.
CASSLGRGFNSPLHF	TGTGCCAGCAGCTTGGGTCGGGGGTTTAATTCACCCCTCCACTTT	.	TRBV5-4	15	TRBJ1-6	.
CSVQRESYEQYF	TGCAGCGTCCAGCGGGAGTCCTACGAGCAGTACTTC	TRBD2	TRBV29-1	12	TRBJ2-7	few
CASSIGGRTENTEAFF	TGTGCCAGTAGTATAGGTGGGCGAACGGAGAACACTGAAGCTTTCTTT	.	TRBV19	16	TRBJ1-1	.
CASSQSRGRSPLHF	TGTGCCAGCAGCCAATCCAGGGGCAGGTCACCCCTCCACTTT	.	TRBV14	14	TRBJ1-6	.
CASRRRGLNTEAFF	TGTGCCAGTAGGCGCAGGGGGTTGAACACTGAAGCTTTCTTT	TRBD1	TRBV19	14	TRBJ1-1	.
CASRAGTGRNEQFF	TGTGCCAGCAGGGCCGGGACAGGGAGGAATGAGCAGTTCTTC	TRBD1	TRBV7-9	14	TRBJ2-1	few
CAWNLLGNTEAFF	TGTGCCTGGAACCTACTAGGGAACACTGAAGCTTTCTTT	.	TRBV30	13	TRBJ1-1	.
CASSLAPGKETQYF	TGCGCCAGCAGCTTGGCCCCGGGGAAAGAGACCCAGTACTTC	.	TRBV5-1	14	TRBJ2-5	.
CASRKDRGYSSEQFF	TGTGCCAGCAGGAAAGACAGGGGTTATTCGAGTGAGCAGTTCTTC	TRBD1	TRBV2	15	TRBJ2-1	.
CASSPGTGNNQPQHF	TGTGCCAGCTCACCCGGGACAGGTAACAATCAGCCCCAGCATTTT	TRBD1	TRBV18	15	TRBJ1-5	once
CASSLAWDSSYEQYF	TGCGCCAGCAGCTTGGCCTGGGACAGCTCCTACGAGCAGTACTTC	TRBD1	TRBV5-1	15	TRBJ2-7	.
CASSRGVEQYF	TGTGCCAGCAGCCGCGGGGTCGAGCAGTACTTC	.	TRBV3-1/TRBV3-2	11	TRBJ2-7	.
CASSPTDRAISGQPQHF	TGTGCCAGCAGCCCTACCGACAGGGCGATATCGGGCCAGCCCCAGCATTTT	TRBD1	TRBV27	17	TRBJ1-5	.
CASSDNRGILLAERPNF	TGTGCCAGCAGTGACAACCGGGGGATCCTGTTGGCGGAAAGGCCGAATTTC	.	TRBV6-4	17	TRBJ2-7	.
CASSSSTDTQYF	TGTGCCAGCAGCTCTAGCACAGATACGCAGTATTTT	.	TRBV11-3	12	TRBJ2-3	.
CASKTSGGPPDTQYF	TGCGCCAGCAAAACTAGCGGGGGCCCGCCAGATACGCAGTATTTT	TRBD2	TRBV5-1	15	TRBJ2-3	.
CASSLGQGGYGYTF	TGTGCCAGCTCACTCGGACAGGGGGGATATGGCTACACCTTC	TRBD1	TRBV18	14	TRBJ1-2	.
CASSAGTSGANEQFF	TGTGCCAGCAGCGCCGGGACTAGCGGCGCGAATGAGCAGTTCTTC	TRBD2	TRBV7-3	15	TRBJ2-1	.
CASSLVEGNTEAFF	TGTGCCAGCAGCTTAGTGGAGGGGAACACTGAAGCTTTCTTT	.	TRBV7-8	14	TRBJ1-1	.
CAWVRTEPSMNTEAFF	TGTGCCTGGGTGAGGACAGAGCCTTCCATGAACACTGAAGCTTTCTTT	.	TRBV30	16	TRBJ1-1	.
CASSQVRLADYNEQFF	TGTGCCAGCAGCCAAGTTCGGTTAGCGGACTACAATGAGCAGTTCTTC	.	TRBV3-1/TRBV3-2	16	TRBJ2-1	.
CASSPLEGGAIQYF	TGTGCCAGCAGCCCCCTGGAGGGGGGGGCCATTCAGTACTTC	.	TRBV3-1/TRBV3-2	14	TRBJ2-4	.
CASSKENYGYTF	TGTGCCAGCAGCAAGGAGAACTATGGCTACACCTTC	.	TRBV12-3/TRBV12-4	12	TRBJ1-2	.
CASSPRDFVTDTQYF	TGTGCCAGCAGCCCCCGGGACTTTGTCACAGATACGCAGTATTTT	.	TRBV7-9	15	TRBJ2-3	.
CASSSQGNTEAFF	TGTGCCAGCAGTAGCCAGGGTAACACTGAAGCTTTCTTT	.	TRBV6-5	13	TRBJ1-1	.
CASSESLAGVREQYF	TGCGCCAGCAGTGAGAGTCTAGCGGGGGTTCGGGAGCAGTACTTC	TRBD2	TRBV10-1	15	TRBJ2-7	.
CASSQALQGKGSPLHF	TGCGCCAGCAGCCAGGCCCTACAGGGTAAGGGTTCACCCCTCCACTTT	.	TRBV4-1	16	TRBJ1-6	few
CAWSVAGREQYF	TGTGCCTGGAGTGTAGCAGGGCGCGAGCAGTACTTC	.	TRBV30	12	TRBJ2-7	.
CASSEGQGGQPQHF	TGTGCCAGCAGTGAAGGACAGGGTGGACAGCCCCAGCATTTT	TRBD1	TRBV6-1	14	TRBJ1-5	.
CASSQGLSNYGYTF	TGTGCCAGCAGCCAAGGGCTCAGTAACTATGGCTACACCTTC	.	TRBV3-1/TRBV3-2	14	TRBJ1-2	.
CASSLAGAGGRYSGNTIYF	TGTGCCAGCAGCTTAGCAGGAGCAGGGGGCCGGTACTCTGGAAACACCATATATTTT	TRBD1	TRBV11-2	19	TRBJ1-3	once
CAWSVSAGELFF	TGTGCCTGGAGTGTAAGCGCCGGGGAGCTGTTTTTT	.	TRBV30	12	TRBJ2-2	.
CASRKGVPGTGELFF	TGTGCCAGCAGAAAAGGGGTCCCTGGGACCGGGGAGCTGTTTTTT	.	TRBV6-5	15	TRBJ2-2	.
CAWSVPHTGGDYGYTF	TGTGCCTGGAGTGTACCCCACACAGGAGGGGACTATGGCTACACCTTC	.	TRBV30	16	TRBJ1-2	.
CAWSPGVPDTQYF	TGTGCCTGGAGCCCGGGAGTCCCAGATACGCAGTATTTT	.	TRBV30	13	TRBJ2-3	once
CASRSTGAGNTIYF	TGTGCCAGCAGATCGACAGGGGCTGGAAACACCATATATTTT	TRBD1	TRBV2	14	TRBJ1-3	.
CARDRSKGQGYEQYF	TGTGCCAGGGATAGGTCTAAGGGACAGGGATACGAGCAGTACTTC	TRBD1	TRBV6-4	15	TRBJ2-7	.
CACRVQGNEQFF	TGTGCCTGCAGGGTCCAGGGGAATGAGCAGTTCTTC	.	TRBV2	12	TRBJ2-1	.
CASSYDGRGYSPLHF	TGTGCCAGCAGTTACGATGGCAGGGGGTATTCACCCCTCCACTTT	TRBD1	TRBV6-6	15	TRBJ1-6	.